A selection of T cell receptor beta chains follows, all from one sample in a study of control samples from healthy donors and cancer patients. The table came from immunoSEQ multiplex PCR; TCRdb's copy has only in-frame clones and leaves some out. The sample lists 100,000 to 150,000 clones; approximately 88% were seen once. What was sequenced was blood. The receptors were gathered from a man aged 50 to 59 in good health. CDR3s include the opening cysteine and the closing phenylalanine or tryptophan.

j_call | v_call | cdr3_aa
TRBJ1-1 | TRBV5-1 | CASSLQGVNTEAFF
TRBJ1-2 | TRBV5-1 | CASSLDTGGLFGYTF
TRBJ2-1 | TRBV12-3/TRBV12-4 | CASSSLSDEQFF
TRBJ2-3 | TRBV7-2 | CASSSQSGTGDTQYF
TRBJ2-3 | TRBV6-6 | CASNGPRDRGMDTQYF
TRBJ1-1 | TRBV27 | CASSLWGEDTEAFF
TRBJ1-5 | TRBV19 | CASSTGVGWDQPQHF
TRBJ1-2 | TRBV9 | CASSVVTGWIYGYTF
TRBJ1-1 | TRBV28 | CASSLSPNTEAFF
TRBJ1-6 | TRBV2 | CASWDSYNSPLHF
TRBJ2-5 | TRBV5-1 | CASTPLGGGPETQYF
TRBJ1-4 | TRBV7-2 | CASSPSQVEKLFF
TRBJ1-2 | TRBV7-8 | CASSLDGTGTVNYGYTF